This TCR beta chain was obtained from a study of siplizumab effects on memory and regulatory T cells. Sequencing was performed with immunoSEQ multiplex PCR; in TCRdb, only in-frame clones are kept and a portion is missing. Of 50,000 to 60,000 clones in the sample, more than 85% were seen once. Study-wide results and caveats: Naive T cells appeared more varied than memory cells and looked like key alloresponse contributors. Roughly 80-97% of proliferating CD4+ or CD8+ clones defied assignment to a naive or memory phenotype. Just a small share of alloreactive clones was traced back to unstimulated subsets.

The CDR3 is 14 amino acids. Per germline, CDR1 SGDLS and CDR2 YYNGEE. The J segment lost 10 bases and the V segment lost 0 bases, leaving 4 bases of the junction unmatched. In its sample, this clone was seen a few times. Its antigen remains unknown. This chain connects TRBV9 to TRBJ1-6, with 7 positions matching TRBD1. The clonotype originates from a human donor in good health. The sample comprised naive CD8+ T cells sorted from blood. The CDR3 DNA reads as TGTGCCAGCAGCGTAGAGGGGGCGCAATCACCCCTCCACTTT. As protein: CASSVEGAQSPLHF.